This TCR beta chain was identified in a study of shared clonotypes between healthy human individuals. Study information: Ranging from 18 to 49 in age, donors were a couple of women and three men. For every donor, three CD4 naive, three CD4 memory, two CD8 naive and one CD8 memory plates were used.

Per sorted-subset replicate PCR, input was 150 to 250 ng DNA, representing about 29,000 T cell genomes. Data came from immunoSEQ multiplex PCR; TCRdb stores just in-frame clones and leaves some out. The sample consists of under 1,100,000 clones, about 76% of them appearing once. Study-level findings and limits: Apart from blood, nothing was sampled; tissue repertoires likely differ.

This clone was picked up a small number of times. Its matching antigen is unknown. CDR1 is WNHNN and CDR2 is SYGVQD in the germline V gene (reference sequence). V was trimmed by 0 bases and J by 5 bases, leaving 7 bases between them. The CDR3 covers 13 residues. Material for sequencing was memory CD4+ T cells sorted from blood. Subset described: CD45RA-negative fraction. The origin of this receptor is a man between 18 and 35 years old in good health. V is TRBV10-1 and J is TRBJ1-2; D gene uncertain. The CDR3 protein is CASSESAAYGYTF. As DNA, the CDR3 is TGCGCCAGCAGTGAGTCGGCTGCATATGGCTACACCTTC.